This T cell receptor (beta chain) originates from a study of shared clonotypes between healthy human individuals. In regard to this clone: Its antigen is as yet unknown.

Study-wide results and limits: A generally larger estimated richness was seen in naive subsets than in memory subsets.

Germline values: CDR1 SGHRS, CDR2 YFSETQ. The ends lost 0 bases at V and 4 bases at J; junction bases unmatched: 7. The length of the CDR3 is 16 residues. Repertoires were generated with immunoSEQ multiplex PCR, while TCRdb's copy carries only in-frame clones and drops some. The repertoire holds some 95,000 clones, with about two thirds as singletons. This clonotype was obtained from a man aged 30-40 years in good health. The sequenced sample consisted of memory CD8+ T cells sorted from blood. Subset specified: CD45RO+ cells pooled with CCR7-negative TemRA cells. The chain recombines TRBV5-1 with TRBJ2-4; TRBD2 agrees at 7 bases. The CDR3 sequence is CASSLVVGGDKNIQYF. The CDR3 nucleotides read TGCGCCAGCAGCTTGGTCGTGGGAGGGGATAAAAACATTCAGTACTTC.